A selection of T cell receptor beta chains follows, all from one sample in a study of shared clonotypes between healthy human individuals. TCRdb's copy holds only in-frame clones and misses some; the assay was immunoSEQ multiplex PCR. The sample includes about 460,000 clones, approximately 77% of them seen just once. The sample was PBMCs. The receptors here all came from a woman between 40 and 50 years old in good health. Some clones in this sample may be carry-over from other donors' samples. Both conserved end residues are part of each CDR3. Each record gives: D gene, V gene, J gene, clone size, CDR3 DNA, CDR3 protein. D genes are given only for firm matches. Size tells how often a clone was seen (once, few, many) or the class of an expanded clone, and some rows leave it out.

TRBD1	TRBV19	TRBJ2-4	NA	TGTGCCAGTAGTTTCGAGGGGGCGGACCTCTCCTCTTTAGGCAAAAACATTCAGTACTTC	CASSFEGADLSSLGKNIQYF
NA	TRBV19	TRBJ2-7	NA	TGTGCCAGTAGTATAAGTCACGAAGTTACTTACGAGCAGTACTTC	CASSISHEVTYEQYF
NA	TRBV28	TRBJ2-1	few	TGTGCCAGCAGTTTAGGGAGCGGGCAGTTCTTC	CASSLGSGQFF
TRBD2	TRBV7-3	TRBJ2-1	NA	TGTGCCAGCAGCGGGACTAGCGGGAGGGGGAATGAGCAGTTCTTC	CASSGTSGRGNEQFF
TRBD1	TRBV29-1	TRBJ2-7	NA	TGCAGCGTTGTGGGACAGGGGGCGGGAGAGCAGTACTTC	CSVVGQGAGEQYF
TRBD1	TRBV11-2	TRBJ2-7	NA	TGTGCCAGCAGCTCTCCGGGACAGGGTTACGAGCAGTACTTC	CASSSPGQGYEQYF
TRBD2	TRBV5-4	TRBJ2-7	NA	TGTGCCAGCAGCCCCAATAGCGGGAGGACGTCCTACGAGCAGTACTTC	CASSPNSGRTSYEQYF
NA	TRBV11-2	TRBJ1-2	NA	TGTGCCAGCAGCTTAAGGTTGGAAGATCTTGGCTACACCTTC	CASSLRLEDLGYTF
NA	TRBV7-2	TRBJ2-1	NA	TGTGCCAGCAGCTTACGGGGGCTAGCGCCATACAATGAGCAGTTCTTC	CASSLRGLAPYNEQFF
TRBD1	TRBV27	TRBJ2-5	few	TGTGCCAGCAGTTCCCTCGGACAGGGAGAAAAAGAGACCCAGTACTTC	CASSSLGQGEKETQYF
NA	TRBV30	TRBJ1-2	NA	TGTGCCTGGAGTGTAATTCCGGACTATGGCTACACCTTC	CAWSVIPDYGYTF
NA	TRBV28	TRBJ1-5	few	TGTGCCAGCAGTTTAGACAGTAATCAGCCCCAGCATTTT	CASSLDSNQPQHF
NA	TRBV6-6	TRBJ2-6	NA	TGTGCCAGCAGGAGGTTTACTGGGGCCAACGTCCTGACTTTC	CASRRFTGANVLTF
TRBD1	TRBV18	TRBJ2-3	NA	TGTGCCAGCTCACCCGCAGGGACAGGGCGAGATACGCAGTATTTT	CASSPAGTGRDTQYF
TRBD2	TRBV6-5	TRBJ2-7	NA	TGTGCCAGCAGACCCCCAAGCGGGAGATCGCACGAGCAGTACTTC	CASRPPSGRSHEQYF
NA	TRBV29-1	TRBJ1-4	NA	TGCAGCGCAGCGAAAGGGACGGGTAATGAAAAACTGTTTTTT	CSAAKGTGNEKLFF
NA	TRBV10-3	TRBJ2-3	NA	TGTGCCATCAGTGATTCGGCGTTATTGCAGTATTTT	CAISDSALLQYF
NA	TRBV7-3	TRBJ2-3	NA	TGTGCCAGCAGCTCCCAGGGGTATACGCAGTATTTT	CASSSQGYTQYF
NA	TRBV2	TRBJ2-2	NA	TGTGCCAGCAGACCATTCGTGACCGGGGAGCTGTTTTTT	CASRPFVTGELFF
NA	TRBV9	TRBJ1-1	NA	TGTGCCAGCAGCGTCGGGGACCTCGCTGAAGCTTTCTTT	CASSVGDLAEAFF
TRBD2	TRBV5-4	TRBJ2-1	NA	TGTGCCAGCAGCTTGGCCGGGACTAGCGGGAGTGGCAATGAGCAGTTCTTC	CASSLAGTSGSGNEQFF
TRBD2	TRBV10-3	TRBJ2-2	few	TGTGCCATCAGCCGAGGACTAGCGGGAGAAGGCGGGGAGCTGTTTTTT	CAISRGLAGEGGELFF
NA	TRBV19	TRBJ2-3	NA	TGTGCCAGTAGTAGAGGGTCCCCAACAGATACGCAGTATTTT	CASSRGSPTDTQYF
NA	TRBV4-3	TRBJ1-5	NA	TGCGCCAGCAGCCAAGAGTCGGAGGGGCCCCAGCATTTT	CASSQESEGPQHF
TRBD1	TRBV2	TRBJ2-7	few	TGTGCCAGCAGAGACAGGGATGTTCGGGAGCAGTACTTC	CASRDRDVREQYF
TRBD2	TRBV10-3	TRBJ2-1	many	TGTGCCATCACCCCGGGACTAGCGCGGAATGAGCAGTTCTTC	CAITPGLARNEQFF
NA	TRBV27	TRBJ1-5	NA	TGTGCCAGCAGTCTTTGGGGGTTTCAGCCCCAGCATTTT	CASSLWGFQPQHF
NA	TRBV4-3	TRBJ2-3	once	TGCGCCAGCAGCCTGTCCCGGGACTTGGGCACAGATACGCAGTATTTT	CASSLSRDLGTDTQYF
TRBD1	TRBV7-2	TRBJ1-6	few	TGTGCCAGCAGCTTCGGGACAGGAGGAAATTCACCCCTCCACTTT	CASSFGTGGNSPLHF
NA	TRBV6-6	TRBJ2-7	NA	TGTGCCAGCAGTACCCCCACGACAGTTTCCTACGAGCAGTACTTC	CASSTPTTVSYEQYF
TRBD2	TRBV5-1	TRBJ2-7	NA	TGCGCCAGCAGCTTGGGACTAGCGTTTGCCTACGAGCAGTACTTC	CASSLGLAFAYEQYF
NA	TRBV9	TRBJ1-5	NA	TGTGCCAGCAGCCCCTTCAGGGGAGGGGGTCAGCCCCAGCATTTT	CASSPFRGGGQPQHF
NA	TRBV4-1	TRBJ2-7	many	TGCGCCAGCAGCCAAGACTCCACAGGGCATACCTACGAGCAGTACTTC	CASSQDSTGHTYEQYF
NA	TRBV15	TRBJ1-1	NA	TGTGCCACCAGCAGAGATACGGTGAACACTGAAGCTTTCTTT	CATSRDTVNTEAFF
NA	TRBV10-3	TRBJ2-3	NA	TGTGCCATCAGATCCGGGTCCCCAGAGACACCAGATACGCAGTATTTT	CAIRSGSPETPDTQYF
TRBD1	TRBV18	TRBJ1-2	NA	TGTGCCAGCTCACCACCGGGACAGATCTATGGCTACACCTTC	CASSPPGQIYGYTF
TRBD2	TRBV18	TRBJ2-2	NA	TGTGCCAGCTCGACTAGCGTGGGGACCGGGGAGCTGTTTTTT	CASSTSVGTGELFF
TRBD1	TRBV6-1	TRBJ2-7	NA	TGTGCCAGCAGTTTGACCGGGACAGGGGTATACGAGCAGTACTTC	CASSLTGTGVYEQYF
NA	TRBV6-5	TRBJ2-7	few	TGTGCCAGCAGTTACAGGCCTTCCTACGAGCAGTACTTC	CASSYRPSYEQYF
TRBD1	TRBV29-1	TRBJ2-3	NA	TGCAGCGTCGGACAGGGAGAGGGAGATACGCAGTATTTT	CSVGQGEGDTQYF
NA	TRBV18	TRBJ1-3	NA	TGTGCCAGCTCAAAACCGACGATAAGAAACACCATATATTTT	CASSKPTIRNTIYF
NA	TRBV30	TRBJ2-2	NA	TGTGCCTGGGAACCCGGGACTTCCACCGGGGAGCTGTTTTTT	CAWEPGTSTGELFF
TRBD1	TRBV5-1	TRBJ2-1	NA	TGCGCCAGCAGACGGGGACAGGGCCCCTACAATGAGCAGTTCTTC	CASRRGQGPYNEQFF
NA	TRBV6-5	TRBJ1-2	NA	TGTGCCAGCAGTTACTCGATTTTTGTAGGATCCTACACCTTC	CASSYSIFVGSYTF
TRBD2	TRBV4-1	TRBJ2-1	NA	TGCGCCAGCAGCCAGGTCGGGAGGGTGTCCTACAATGAGCAGTTCTTC	CASSQVGRVSYNEQFF
NA	TRBV7-8	TRBJ2-2	NA	TGTGCCAGCAGCTTAATGGGGGCCGGGGAGCTGTTTTTT	CASSLMGAGELFF
TRBD1	TRBV6-1	TRBJ1-4	NA	TGTGCCAGCAGCGACAGGGTTGCTAATGAAAAACTGTTTTTT	CASSDRVANEKLFF
NA	TRBV6-1	TRBJ2-7	few	TGTGCCATCCGGGACATCCTCTACGAGCAGTACTTC	CAIRDILYEQYF
NA	TRBV28	TRBJ1-5	NA	TGTGCCACCGGGACGGCTAGCAATCAGCCCCAGCATTTT	CATGTASNQPQHF
NA	TRBV28	TRBJ1-2	NA	TGTGCCAGCAGTTTACTACAGGGCCGAGTTGTCCTACGTGGCTACACCTTC	CASSLLQGRVVLRGYTF
NA	TRBV5-1	TRBJ2-5	NA	TGCGCCAGCAGCTTGGTTGGTTCGCAAGAGACCCAGTACTTC	CASSLVGSQETQYF
NA	TRBV2	TRBJ2-5	NA	TGTGCCAGCAGTGAAAGGGGAGAGACCCAGTACTTC	CASSERGETQYF
NA	TRBV10-2	TRBJ1-5	once	TGCGCCAGCAGTCTTGCTGGGGGGATTGGCAATCAGCCCCAGCATTTT	CASSLAGGIGNQPQHF
NA	TRBV7-9	TRBJ2-7	few	TGTGCCAGCAGCTTAGACCGGGATAGCTCCTACGAGCAGTACTTC	CASSLDRDSSYEQYF
NA	TRBV27	TRBJ1-1	NA	TGTGCCAGCAGTTTTGGGGGGAACACTGAAGCTTTCTTT	CASSFGGNTEAFF
NA	TRBV2	TRBJ2-6	NA	TGTGCCAGCACATCTGGGGCCAACGTCCTGACTTTC	CASTSGANVLTF
TRBD1	TRBV10-3	TRBJ2-7	NA	TGTGCCATCAGTGAGGGGACAGGATCCTACGAGCAGTACTTC	CAISEGTGSYEQYF